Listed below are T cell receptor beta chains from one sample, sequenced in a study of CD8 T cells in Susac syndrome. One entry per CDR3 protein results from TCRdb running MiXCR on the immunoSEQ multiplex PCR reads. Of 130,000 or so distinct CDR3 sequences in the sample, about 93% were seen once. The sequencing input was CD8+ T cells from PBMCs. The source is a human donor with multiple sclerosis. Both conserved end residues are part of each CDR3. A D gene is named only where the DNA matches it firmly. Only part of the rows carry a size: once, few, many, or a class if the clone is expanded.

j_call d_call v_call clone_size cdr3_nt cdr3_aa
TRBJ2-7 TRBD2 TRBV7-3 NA TGTGCCAGCAGCCGGGGGGGAGACGAGCAGTACTTC CASSRGGDEQYF
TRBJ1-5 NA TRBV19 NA TGTGCCAGTAGTCTTGAAGGTTATAGCAATCAGCCCCAGCATTTT CASSLEGYSNQPQHF
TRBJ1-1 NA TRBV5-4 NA TGTGCCAGCAGACCCTCGGGAGTGAACACTGAAGCTTTCTTT CASRPSGVNTEAFF
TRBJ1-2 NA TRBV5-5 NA TGTGCCAGCAGCTTTGTCCCCTTTAACTATGGCTACACCTTC CASSFVPFNYGYTF
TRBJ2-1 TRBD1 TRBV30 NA TGTGCCTGGAGTGCCGGGACAGGGGTGCAGTTCTTC CAWSAGTGVQFF
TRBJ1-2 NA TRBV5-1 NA TGCGCCAGCAGTTGGACAGATACTAACTATGGCTACACCTTC CASSWTDTNYGYTF
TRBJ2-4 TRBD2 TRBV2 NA TGTGCCAGCAGATGGACTAGCGGGGGAGAACCCAAAAACATTCAGTACTTC CASRWTSGGEPKNIQYF
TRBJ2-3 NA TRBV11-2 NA TGTGCCAGCAGCTTACCCCAGGTGGGGGCCTCAAATACGCAGTATTTT CASSLPQVGASNTQYF
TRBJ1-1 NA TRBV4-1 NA TGCGCCAGCAGCCAAGGAAGAGACACTGAAGCTTTCTTT CASSQGRDTEAFF
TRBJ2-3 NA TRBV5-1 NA TGCGCCAGCAGCTTGGCCGCGACGCTACTCACAGATACGCAGTATTTT CASSLAATLLTDTQYF
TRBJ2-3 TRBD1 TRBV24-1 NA TGTGCCACCAGTGATCCAACCGGACAGGGGGCGCGACATACGCAGTATTTT CATSDPTGQGARHTQYF
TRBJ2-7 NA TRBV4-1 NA TGCGCCAGCAGCCAAGAAGACTACCCGGGGGCATACGAGCAGTACTTC CASSQEDYPGAYEQYF
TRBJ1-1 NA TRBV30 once TGTGCCTGGAGTGATGGGCAGCGGAACACTGAAGCTTTCTTT CAWSDGQRNTEAFF
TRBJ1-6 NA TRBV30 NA TGTGCCTGGAGTGTTATGGGGGACTCACCCCTCCACTTT CAWSVMGDSPLHF
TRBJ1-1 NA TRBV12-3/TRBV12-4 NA TGTGCCAGCAGATCGTCCGGACACACACCCCTCCGGAACACTGAAGCTTTCTTT CASRSSGHTPLRNTEAFF
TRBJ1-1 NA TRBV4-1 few TGCGCCAGCAGCCTAGGTTTGGAGAACACTGAAGCTTTCTTT CASSLGLENTEAFF
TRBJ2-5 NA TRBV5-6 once TGTGCCAGCAGCTTGGGTGATGTCTGGGAGACCCAGTACTTC CASSLGDVWETQYF